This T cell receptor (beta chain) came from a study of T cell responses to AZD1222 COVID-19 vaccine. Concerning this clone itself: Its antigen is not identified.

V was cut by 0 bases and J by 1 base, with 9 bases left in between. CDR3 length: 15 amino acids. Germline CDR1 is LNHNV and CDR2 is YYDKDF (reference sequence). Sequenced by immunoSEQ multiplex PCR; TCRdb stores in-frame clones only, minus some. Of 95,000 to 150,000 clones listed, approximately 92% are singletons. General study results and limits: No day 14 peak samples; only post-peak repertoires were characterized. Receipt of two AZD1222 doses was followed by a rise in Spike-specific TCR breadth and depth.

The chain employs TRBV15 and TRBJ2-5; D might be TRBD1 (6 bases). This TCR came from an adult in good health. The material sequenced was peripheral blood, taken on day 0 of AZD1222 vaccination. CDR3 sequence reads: CATSRDRTAQETQYF. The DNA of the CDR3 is TGTGCCACCAGCAGAGATCGGACAGCCCAAGAGACCCAGTACTTC.